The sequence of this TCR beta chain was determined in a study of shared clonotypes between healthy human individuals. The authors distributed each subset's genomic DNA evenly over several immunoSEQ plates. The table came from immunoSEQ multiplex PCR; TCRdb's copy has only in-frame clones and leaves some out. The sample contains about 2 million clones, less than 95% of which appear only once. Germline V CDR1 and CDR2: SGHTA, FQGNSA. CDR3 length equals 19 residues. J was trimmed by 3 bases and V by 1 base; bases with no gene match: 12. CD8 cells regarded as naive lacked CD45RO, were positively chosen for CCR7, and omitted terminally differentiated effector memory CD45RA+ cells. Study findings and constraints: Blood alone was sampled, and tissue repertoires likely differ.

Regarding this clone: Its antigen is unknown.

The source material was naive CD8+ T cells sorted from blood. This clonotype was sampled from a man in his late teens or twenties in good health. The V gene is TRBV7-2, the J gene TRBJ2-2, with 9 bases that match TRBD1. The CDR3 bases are TGTGCCAGCAGCTTAGACGGGACAGGGTGGGTAATGGACACCGGGGAGCTGTTTTTT. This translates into CASSLDGTGWVMDTGELFF.